Listed here is a single TCR beta chain. The PCR employed 60 Vbeta primers together with 13 Jbeta primers. Generated by immunoSEQ multiplex PCR, the TCRdb table keeps only in-frame clones and is missing some. This table has roughly 100,000 clones, roughly 15% appearing once. The record originates from a study of cytomegalovirus exposure and HLA in healthy donors. The CDR3 consists of 12 residues. Unmatched junction bases numbered 5, after V lost 10 bases and J lost 2 bases. Per germline, CDR1 MNHNY and CDR2 SVGAGI (reference sequence). The TCR sequence derives from a female donor in good health and CMV-seronegative. J is TRBJ2-7 and V is TRBV6-6; 7 positions match TRBD1. Sequenced input: PBMCs. The CDR3 protein is CATRTGAYEQYF. Written as DNA, the CDR3 is TGTGCCACCCGGACAGGTGCCTACGAGCAGTACTTC.